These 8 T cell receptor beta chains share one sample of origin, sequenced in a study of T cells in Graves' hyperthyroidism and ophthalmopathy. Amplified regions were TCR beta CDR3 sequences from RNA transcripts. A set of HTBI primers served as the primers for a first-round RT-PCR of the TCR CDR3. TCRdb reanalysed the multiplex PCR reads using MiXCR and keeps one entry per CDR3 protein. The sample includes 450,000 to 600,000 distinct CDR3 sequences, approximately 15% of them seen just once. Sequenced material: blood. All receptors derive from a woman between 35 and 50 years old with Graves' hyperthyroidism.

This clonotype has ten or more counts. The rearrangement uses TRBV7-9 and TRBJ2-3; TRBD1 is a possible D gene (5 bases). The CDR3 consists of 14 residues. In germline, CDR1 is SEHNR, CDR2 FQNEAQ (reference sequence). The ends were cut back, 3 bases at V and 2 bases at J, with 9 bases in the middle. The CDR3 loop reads CASSFRTFTDTQYF. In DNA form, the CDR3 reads TGTGCCAGCAGCTTCCGGACATTCACAGATACGCAGTATTTT.

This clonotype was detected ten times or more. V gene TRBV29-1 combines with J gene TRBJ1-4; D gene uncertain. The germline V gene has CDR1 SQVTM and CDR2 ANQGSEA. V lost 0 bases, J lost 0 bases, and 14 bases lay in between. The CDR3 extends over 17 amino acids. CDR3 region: CSVEEAWRPATNEKLFF. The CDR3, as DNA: TGCAGCGTTGAAGAAGCCTGGCGACCTGCAACTAATGAAAAACTGTTTTTT. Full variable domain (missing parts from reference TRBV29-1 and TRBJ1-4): SAVISQKPSRDICQRGTSLTIQCQVDSQVTMMFWYRQQPGQSLTLIATANQGSEATYESGFVIDKFPISRPNLTFSTLTVSNMSPEDSSIYLCSVEEAWRPATNEKLFFGSGTQLSVL.

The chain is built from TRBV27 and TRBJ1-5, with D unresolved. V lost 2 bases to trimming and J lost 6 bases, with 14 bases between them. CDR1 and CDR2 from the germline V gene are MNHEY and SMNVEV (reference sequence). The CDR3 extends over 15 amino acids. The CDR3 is CASSLEGFGSQPQHF. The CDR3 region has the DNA TGTGCCAGCAGTTTAGAAGGGTTTGGTTCTCAGCCCCAGCATTTT.

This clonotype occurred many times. CDR3 DNA: TGTGCCAGCAGTGACCCACACAGAGGTACCACCTACGAGCAGTACTTC. This sequence encodes CASSDPHRGTTYEQYF. The V gene is TRBV2, the J gene TRBJ2-7; D uncertain. This CDR3 is 16 amino acids long. Trimming left V 3 bases short and J 2 bases short, with 17 bases between. The germline CDR1 and CDR2 sequences are SNHLY and FYNNEI.

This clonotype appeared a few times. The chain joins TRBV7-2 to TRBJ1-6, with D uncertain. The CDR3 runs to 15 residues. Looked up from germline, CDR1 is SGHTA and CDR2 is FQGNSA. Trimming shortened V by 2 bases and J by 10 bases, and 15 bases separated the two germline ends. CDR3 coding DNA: TGTGCCAGCAGCTTAATTCAAGGGAAGGAATCACCCCTCCACTTT. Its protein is CASSLIQGKESPLHF.

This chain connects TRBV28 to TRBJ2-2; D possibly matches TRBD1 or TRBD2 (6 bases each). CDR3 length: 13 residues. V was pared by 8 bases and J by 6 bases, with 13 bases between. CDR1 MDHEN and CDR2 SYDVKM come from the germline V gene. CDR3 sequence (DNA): TGTGCCAGCTCCGGGGGCGCCCCCGGGGAGCTGTTTTTT. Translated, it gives CASSGGAPGELFF. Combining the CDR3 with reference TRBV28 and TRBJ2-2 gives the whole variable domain DVKVTQSSRYLVKRTGEKVFLECVQDMDHENMFWYRQDPGLGLRLIYFSYDVKMKEKGDIPEGYSVSREKKERFSLILESASTNQTSMYLCASSGGAPGELFFGEGSRLTVL.

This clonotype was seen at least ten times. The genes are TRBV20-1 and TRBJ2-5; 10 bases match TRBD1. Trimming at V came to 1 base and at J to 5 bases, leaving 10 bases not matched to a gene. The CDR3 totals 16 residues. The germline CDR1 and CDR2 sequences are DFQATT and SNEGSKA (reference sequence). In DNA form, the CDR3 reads TGCAGTGCTAGAGGGGAACGGGACAGGGGCCGTGAGACCCAGTACTTC. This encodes CSARGERDRGRETQYF.

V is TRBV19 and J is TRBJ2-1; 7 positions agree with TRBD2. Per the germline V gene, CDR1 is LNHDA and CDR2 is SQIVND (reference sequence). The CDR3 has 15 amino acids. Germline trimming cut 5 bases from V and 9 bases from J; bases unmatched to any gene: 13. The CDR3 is CASSVLAVDSSEQFF. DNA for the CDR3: TGTGCCAGTAGTGTGCTAGCGGTCGATTCGTCTGAGCAGTTCTTC.